The clone carrying this T cell receptor beta chain was counted ten times or more. No antigen is known for it. Patients had low serum IgG, IgA and/or IgM and specific antibody deficiency. Most patients and controls had Caucasian heritage. Sequenced by immunoSEQ multiplex PCR; TCRdb stores in-frame clones only, minus some. Found here are tens of thousands of clones, no singletons; the ten largest cover roughly 3%. This entry belongs to a study of T cell clonality in common variable immunodeficiency. Study findings and constraints: Reportedly, TCR beta sequences from common variable immunodeficiency showed fewer deletions and N-nucleotide insertions. Shared TCRbeta clones were fewer between CVID subjects than controls. Authors noted CVID clonality's cause needs subpopulation repertoire sequencing.

The clonotype originates from a human donor with common variable immunodeficiency. The sequencing input was peripheral blood mononuclear cells.

The DNA read from the CDR3 is TGTGCCAGTAGTATGAAAGGACTAGCGGGACACACAGATACG. Its translation is CASSMKGLAGHTDT. The whole CDR3 reads CASSMKGLAGHTDTQYF. V gene TRBV19 combines with J gene TRBJ2-3; 12 bases align to TRBD2. With the read ending 3 residues before the CDR3 end, the germline J gene is used to fill in that end. The length of the CDR3 is 17 residues. Per the germline V gene, CDR1 is LNHDA and CDR2 is SQIVND (reference sequence). Trimming cost V 3 bases and J 2 bases; bases outside gene matches: 6.